The 9 T cell receptor beta chains below come from one sample, sequenced in a study of vaccination and CD4 T cells after COVID-19. As for treatment: approximately nine-day PBMC culture with coronavirus spike peptide pools or control peptides (ViraFEST assay). The study sequenced cultured CD4+ T cell DNA using the Oncomine TCR Beta short-read assay. TCRdb itself ran the PCR reads through MiXCR, one entry per CDR3 protein. The data hold more than 15,000 distinct CDR3 sequences, with 44% observed a single time. The antigens for these receptors are not known. The source material was CD4+ T cells from blood, cultured in vitro. The receptor source for this set is a human donor who had recovered from COVID-19.

The genes are TRBV21-1 and TRBJ2-7; the table's D call, TRBD2, was not checked against the DNA. TRBV21-1 is described as a pseudogene. The CDR3 totals 16 residues. This chain's CDR3 is CASSKALAGVIDEQYF. The CDR3 nucleotides read TGTGCCAGCAGCAAAGCCCTAGCGGGAGTGATCGACGAGCAGTACTTC.

This clonotype has only a few counts. The DNA for the CDR3 is TGTGCCAGCAGTGACTGGCTTGGCGGGGGCACAGATACGCAGTATTTT. This codes for CASSDWLGGGTDTQYF. The rearrangement joins TRBV7-9 to TRBJ2-3; perhaps TRBD2 as D (6 bases). V was trimmed by 6 bases and J by 1 base, leaving 17 bases between them. Germline V gives CDR1 SEHNR, CDR2 FQNEAQ (reference sequence). This CDR3 is 16 amino acids long.

This chain joins TRBV28 and TRBJ1-1; D is uncertain. Germline V gene sequence: CDR1 MDHEN, CDR2 SYDVKM. Trimming took 6 bases from V and 0 from J, leaving 2 bases between them. This CDR3 region has 11 residues. The CDR3 bases are TGTGCCAGCAGAATGAACACTGAAGCTTTCTTT. Encoded protein: CASRMNTEAFF.

V usage is TRBV7-3 and J usage is TRBJ2-3; TRBD2 aligns across 7 bases. The CDR3 loop spans 16 amino acids. Germline values: CDR1 SGHTA, CDR2 FQGTGA. V lost 5 bases, J lost 2 bases, and 10 bases stayed unmatched. DNA of the CDR3: TGTGCCAGCAGCCCATTGGGGGGGGGTAACACAGATACGCAGTATTTT. It encodes CASSPLGGGNTDTQYF.

This clonotype was seen just once. V is TRBV2 and J is TRBJ2-1; D possibly corresponds to TRBD2 (6 bases). Per the germline V gene, CDR1 is SNHLY and CDR2 is FYNNEI. This CDR3 comprises 13 residues. V was trimmed by 8 bases and J by 6 bases, leaving 14 bases between them. The CDR3 DNA reads TGTGCCAGCCAGGAGGCAGCGGGCAATGAGCAGTTCTTC. Its protein is CASQEAAGNEQFF.

This sequence joins TRBV12-3 or TRBV12-4 and TRBJ2-2; tentative D call: TRBD2 (6 bases). Trimming pared 11 bases from V and 5 bases from J, leaving 21 bases between. The CDR3 consists of 15 residues. The CDR3 nucleotides are TGTGCCGGGCGCCTCGGACTATCCGGAACCGGGGAGCTGTTTTTT. Protein sequence: CAGRLGLSGTGELFF.

This clonotype was seen only a few times. The chain carries TRBV6-2 or TRBV6-3 and TRBJ2-3; a weak D match, TRBD1 (5 bases). The V and J ends lost 3 bases and 4 bases respectively, with 8 bases between them. The CDR3 consists of 13 residues. CDR1 is MNHEY and CDR2 is SVGEGT in the germline V gene. DNA of the CDR3: TGTGCCAGCAGTTATCAGGGTCCAGATACGCAGTATTTT. Protein sequence: CASSYQGPDTQYF.

This clonotype was seen more than once but under ten times. The chain has TRBV20-1 and TRBJ2-3; the D gene could be TRBD1 or TRBD2 (5 bases each). V was shortened by 7 bases and J by 6 bases, with 14 bases between the two germline ends. The length of the CDR3 is 12 residues. Germline V gene sequence: CDR1 DFQATT, CDR2 SNEGSKA (reference sequence). DNA for the CDR3: TGCAGTGTTGAGCCTTGGGACGATACGCAGTATTTT. Translation: CSVEPWDDTQYF.

The chain has TRBV7-9 and TRBJ1-2; 7 bases fit TRBD1. The V and J ends lost 8 bases and 2 bases, in that order; junction bases with no gene match: 5. The CDR3 length is 13 residues. Germline CDR1 and CDR2: SEHNR and FQNEAQ (reference sequence). For the CDR3, the DNA is TGTGCCAGCGAAGGGGGACAGAACTATGGCTACACCTTC. Encoded protein: CASEGGQNYGYTF.